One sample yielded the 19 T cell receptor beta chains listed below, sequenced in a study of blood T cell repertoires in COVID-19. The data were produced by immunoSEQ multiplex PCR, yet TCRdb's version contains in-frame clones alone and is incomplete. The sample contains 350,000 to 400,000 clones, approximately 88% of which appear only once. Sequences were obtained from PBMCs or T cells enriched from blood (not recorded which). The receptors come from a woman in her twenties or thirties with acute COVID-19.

Here the CDR3 reads CASSLGQGVNSPLHF. In DNA form, the CDR3 reads TGTGCCAGCAGCTTAGGACAGGGCGTTAATTCACCCCTCCACTTT. The chain recombines TRBV7-2 with TRBJ1-6, with 7 bases aligning to TRBD1. With 1 base clipped from V and 6 bases from J, the junction kept 3 bases outside the gene matches. Germline CDR1 is SGHTA and CDR2 is FQGNSA. There are 15 residues in the CDR3.

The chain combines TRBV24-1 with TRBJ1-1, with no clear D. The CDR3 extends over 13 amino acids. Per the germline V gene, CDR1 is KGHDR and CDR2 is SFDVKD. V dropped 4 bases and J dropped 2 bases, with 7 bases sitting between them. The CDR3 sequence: CATSDGINTEAFF. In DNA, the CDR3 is TGTGCCACCAGTGACGGGATTAACACTGAAGCTTTCTTT.

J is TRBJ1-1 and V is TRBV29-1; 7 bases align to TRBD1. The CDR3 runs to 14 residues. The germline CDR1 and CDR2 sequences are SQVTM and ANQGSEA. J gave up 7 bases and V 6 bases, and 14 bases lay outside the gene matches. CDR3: CSVGTARWNGEAFF. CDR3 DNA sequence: TGCAGCGTGGGGACAGCCCGGTGGAACGGTGAAGCTTTCTTT.

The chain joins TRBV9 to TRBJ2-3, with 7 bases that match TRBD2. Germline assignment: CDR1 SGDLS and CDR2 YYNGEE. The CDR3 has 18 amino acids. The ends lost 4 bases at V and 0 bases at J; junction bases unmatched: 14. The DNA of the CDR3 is TGTGCCAGCAGCTCGACCGGCGCGCGGCGGGGGAGCACAGATACGCAGTATTTT. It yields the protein CASSSTGARRGSTDTQYF.

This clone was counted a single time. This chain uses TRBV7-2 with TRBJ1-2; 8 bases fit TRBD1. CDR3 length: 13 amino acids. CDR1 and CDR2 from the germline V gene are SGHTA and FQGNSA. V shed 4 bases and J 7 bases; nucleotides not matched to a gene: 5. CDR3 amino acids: CASSSRTGSGYTF. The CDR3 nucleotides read TGTGCCAGCAGCTCACGGACAGGGAGTGGCTACACCTTC.

CDR3 amino acids: CATSGEGDVYGYTF. DNA of the CDR3: TGTGCCACCAGTGGAGAGGGGGACGTCTATGGCTACACCTTC. This chain joins TRBV24-1 and TRBJ1-2, with D perhaps matching TRBD1 (6 bases). The V gene lost 5 bases and the J gene lost 4 bases, with 13 bases spanning the gap. This CDR3 has 14 amino acids. Germline V gene lookup returns CDR1 KGHDR and CDR2 SFDVKD.

The CDR3 loop reads CASSLNLSINTEAFF. As DNA, the CDR3 is TGTGCCAGCTCACTTAACTTGTCAATTAACACTGAAGCTTTCTTT. The chain is built from TRBV18 and TRBJ1-1; no reliable D call. V was shortened by 4 bases and J by 2 bases, with 14 bases between the two germline ends. The CDR3 contains 15 residues. Germline-derived CDR1 and CDR2 are KGHSH and LQKENI.

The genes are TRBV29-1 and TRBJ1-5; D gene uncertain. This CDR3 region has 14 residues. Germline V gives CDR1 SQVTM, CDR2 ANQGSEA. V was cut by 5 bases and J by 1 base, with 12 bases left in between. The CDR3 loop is CSVSGPGSNQPQHF. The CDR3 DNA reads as TGCAGCGTTAGCGGACCGGGGAGCAATCAGCCCCAGCATTTT.

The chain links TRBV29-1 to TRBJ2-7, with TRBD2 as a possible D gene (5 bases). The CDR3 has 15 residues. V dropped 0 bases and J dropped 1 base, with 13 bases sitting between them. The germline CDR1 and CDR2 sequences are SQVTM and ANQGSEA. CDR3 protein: CSVEDNRGRSYEQYF. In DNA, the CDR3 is TGCAGCGTTGAAGATAACCGGGGAAGGTCCTACGAGCAGTACTTC.

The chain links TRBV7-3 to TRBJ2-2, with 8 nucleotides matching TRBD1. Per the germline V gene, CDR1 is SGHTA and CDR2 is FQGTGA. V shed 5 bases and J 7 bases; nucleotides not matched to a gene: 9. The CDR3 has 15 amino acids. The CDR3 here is CASSQRTGPDGELFF. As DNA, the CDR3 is TGTGCCAGCAGCCAACGGACAGGGCCGGACGGGGAGCTGTTTTTT.

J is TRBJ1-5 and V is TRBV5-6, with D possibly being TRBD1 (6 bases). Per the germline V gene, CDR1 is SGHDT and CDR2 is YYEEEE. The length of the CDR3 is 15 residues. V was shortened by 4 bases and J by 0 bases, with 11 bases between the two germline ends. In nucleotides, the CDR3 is TGTGCCAGCAGCAAGGACAGTAATAGCAATCAGCCCCAGCATTTT. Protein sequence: CASSKDSNSNQPQHF.

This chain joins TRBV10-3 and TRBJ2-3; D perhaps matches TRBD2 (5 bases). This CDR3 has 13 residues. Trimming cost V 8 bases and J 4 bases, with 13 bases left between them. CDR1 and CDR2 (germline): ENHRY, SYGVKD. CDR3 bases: TGTGCCATCGGGAGAGTCATTGCAGATACGCAGTATTTT. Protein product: CAIGRVIADTQYF.

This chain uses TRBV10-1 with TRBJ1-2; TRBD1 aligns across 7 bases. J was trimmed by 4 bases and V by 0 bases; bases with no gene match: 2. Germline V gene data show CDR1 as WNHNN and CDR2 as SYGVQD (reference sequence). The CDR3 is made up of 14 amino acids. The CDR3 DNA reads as TGCGCCAGCAGTGAGTCGACAGGGCGCTATGGCTACACCTTC. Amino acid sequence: CASSESTGRYGYTF.

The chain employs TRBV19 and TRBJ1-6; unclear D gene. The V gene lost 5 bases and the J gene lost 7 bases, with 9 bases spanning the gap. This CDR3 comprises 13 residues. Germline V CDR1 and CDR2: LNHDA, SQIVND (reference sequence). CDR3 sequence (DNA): TGTGCCAGTAGTCCGACGGGGAATTCACCCCTCCACTTT. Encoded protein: CASSPTGNSPLHF.

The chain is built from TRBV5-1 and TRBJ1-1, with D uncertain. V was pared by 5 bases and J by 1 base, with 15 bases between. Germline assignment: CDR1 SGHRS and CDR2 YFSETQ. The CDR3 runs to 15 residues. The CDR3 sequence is CASRSDPGKNTEAFF. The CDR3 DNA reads TGCGCCAGCAGAAGCGACCCGGGTAAGAACACTGAAGCTTTCTTT.

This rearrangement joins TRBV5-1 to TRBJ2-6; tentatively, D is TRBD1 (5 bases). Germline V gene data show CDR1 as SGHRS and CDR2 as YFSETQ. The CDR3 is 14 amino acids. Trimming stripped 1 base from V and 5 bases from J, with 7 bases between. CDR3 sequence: CASSLRGWANVLTF. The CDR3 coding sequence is TGCGCCAGCAGCTTGAGGGGTTGGGCCAACGTCCTGACTTTC.

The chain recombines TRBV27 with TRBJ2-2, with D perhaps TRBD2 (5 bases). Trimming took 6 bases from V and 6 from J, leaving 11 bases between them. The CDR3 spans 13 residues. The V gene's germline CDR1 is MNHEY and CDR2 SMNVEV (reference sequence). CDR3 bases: TGTGCCAGCAGCATAATCGGGGCCGGGGAGCTGTTTTTT. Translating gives CASSIIGAGELFF.

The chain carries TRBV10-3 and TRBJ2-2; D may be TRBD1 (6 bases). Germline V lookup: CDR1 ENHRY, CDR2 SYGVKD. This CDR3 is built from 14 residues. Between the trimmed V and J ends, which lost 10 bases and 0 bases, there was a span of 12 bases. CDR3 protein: CATLTGTNTGELFF. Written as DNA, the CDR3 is TGTGCCACCCTAACAGGGACGAACACCGGGGAGCTGTTTTTT.

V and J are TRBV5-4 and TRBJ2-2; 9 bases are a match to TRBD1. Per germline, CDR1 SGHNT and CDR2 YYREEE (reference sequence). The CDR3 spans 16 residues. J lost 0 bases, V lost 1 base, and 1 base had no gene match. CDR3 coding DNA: TGTGCCAGCAGCTTGCGGGACAGGGCGAACACCGGGGAGCTGTTTTTT. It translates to CASSLRDRANTGELFF.